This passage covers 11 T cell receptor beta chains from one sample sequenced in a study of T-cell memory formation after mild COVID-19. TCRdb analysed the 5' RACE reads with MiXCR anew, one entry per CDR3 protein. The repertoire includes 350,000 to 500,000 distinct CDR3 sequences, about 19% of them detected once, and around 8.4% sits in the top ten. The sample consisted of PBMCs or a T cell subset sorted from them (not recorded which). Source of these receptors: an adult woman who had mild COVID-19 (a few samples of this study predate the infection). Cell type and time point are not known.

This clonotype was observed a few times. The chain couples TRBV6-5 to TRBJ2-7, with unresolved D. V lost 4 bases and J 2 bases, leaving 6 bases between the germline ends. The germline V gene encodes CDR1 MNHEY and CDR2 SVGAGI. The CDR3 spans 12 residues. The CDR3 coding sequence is TGTGCCAGCAGTTCCTTAGCCTACGAGCAGTACTTC. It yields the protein CASSSLAYEQYF.

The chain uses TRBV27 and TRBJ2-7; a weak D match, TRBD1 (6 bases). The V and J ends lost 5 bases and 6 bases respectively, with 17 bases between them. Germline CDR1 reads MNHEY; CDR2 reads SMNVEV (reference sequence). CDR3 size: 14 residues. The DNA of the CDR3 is TGTGCCAGCAGTCAGGGGACGGGTTTAGGCGAGCAGTACTTC. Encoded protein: CASSQGTGLGEQYF.

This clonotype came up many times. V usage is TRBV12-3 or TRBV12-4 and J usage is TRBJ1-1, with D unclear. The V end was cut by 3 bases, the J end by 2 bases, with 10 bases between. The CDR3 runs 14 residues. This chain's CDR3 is CASSFRQINTEAFF. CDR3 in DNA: TGTGCCAGCAGTTTCCGGCAAATAAACACTGAAGCTTTCTTT.

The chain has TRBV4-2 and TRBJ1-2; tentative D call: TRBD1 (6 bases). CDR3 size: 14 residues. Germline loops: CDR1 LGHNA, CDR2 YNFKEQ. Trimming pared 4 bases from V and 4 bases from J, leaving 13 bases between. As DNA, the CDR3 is TGTGCCAGCAGCCTACAGGGAGGGTCCTATGGCTACACCTTC. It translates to CASSLQGGSYGYTF.

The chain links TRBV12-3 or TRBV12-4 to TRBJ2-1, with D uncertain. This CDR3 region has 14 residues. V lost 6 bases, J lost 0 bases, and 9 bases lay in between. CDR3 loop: CASSPGNSYNEQFF. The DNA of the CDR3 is TGTGCCAGCAGCCCAGGAAACTCCTACAATGAGCAGTTCTTC.

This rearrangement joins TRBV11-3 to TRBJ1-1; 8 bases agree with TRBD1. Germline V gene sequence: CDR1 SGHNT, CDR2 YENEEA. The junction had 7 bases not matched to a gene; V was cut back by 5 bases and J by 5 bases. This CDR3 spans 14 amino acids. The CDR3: CASSARTGRTEAFF. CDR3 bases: TGTGCCAGCAGCGCCCGGACAGGGAGGACTGAAGCTTTCTTT.

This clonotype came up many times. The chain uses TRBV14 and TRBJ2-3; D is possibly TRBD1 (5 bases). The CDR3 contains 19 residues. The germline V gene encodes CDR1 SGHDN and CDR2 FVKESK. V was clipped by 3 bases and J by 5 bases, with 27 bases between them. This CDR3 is CASSQYPMASLGARDTQYF. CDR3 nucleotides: TGTGCCAGCAGCCAGTATCCTATGGCGAGTTTAGGGGCGAGAGATACGCAGTATTTT.

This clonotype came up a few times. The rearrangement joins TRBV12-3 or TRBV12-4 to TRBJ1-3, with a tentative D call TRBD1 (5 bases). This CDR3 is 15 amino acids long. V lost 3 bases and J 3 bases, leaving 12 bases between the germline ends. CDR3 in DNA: TGTGCCAGCAGTTTCCTGGGGGAAAGTGGAAACACCATATATTTT. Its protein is CASSFLGESGNTIYF.

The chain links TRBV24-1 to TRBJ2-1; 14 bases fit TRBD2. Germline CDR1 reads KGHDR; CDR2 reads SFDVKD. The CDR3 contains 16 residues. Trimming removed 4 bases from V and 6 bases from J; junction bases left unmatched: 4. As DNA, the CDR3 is TGTGCCACCAGTGACCGAGGACTAGCGGGGGGCAATGAGCAGTTCTTC. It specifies CATSDRGLAGGNEQFF.

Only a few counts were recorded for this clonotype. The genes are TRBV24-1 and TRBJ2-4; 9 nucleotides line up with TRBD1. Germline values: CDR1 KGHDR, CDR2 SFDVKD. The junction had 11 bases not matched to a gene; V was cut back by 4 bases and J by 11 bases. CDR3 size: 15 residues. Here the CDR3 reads CATSDPGTGSEVQYF. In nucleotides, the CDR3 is TGTGCCACCAGTGACCCCGGGACAGGGTCGGAGGTTCAGTACTTC.

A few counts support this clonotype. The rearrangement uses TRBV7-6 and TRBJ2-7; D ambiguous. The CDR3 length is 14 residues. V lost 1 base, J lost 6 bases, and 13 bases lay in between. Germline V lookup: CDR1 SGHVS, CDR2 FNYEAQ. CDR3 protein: CASSLGVGGGEQYF. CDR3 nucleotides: TGTGCCAGCAGCTTAGGGGTAGGCGGCGGCGAGCAGTACTTC.